Shown below are 27 T cell receptor beta chains from a single sample sequenced in a study of spatial heterogeneity in lung cancer. TCRdb reanalysed the 5' RACE reads using MiXCR and keeps one entry per CDR3 protein. The table includes roughly 48,000 distinct CDR3 sequences, about 12% detected once. The sample's time point: sample taken at primary tumor resection. Sequencing covered unsorted whole RNA taken from tumor, nontumor lung or frozen PBMC. The sequencing here drew on PBMCs, taken at surgery. The source is a female donor with early-stage non-small cell lung cancer.

This clonotype was seen a few times. V and J are TRBV29-1 and TRBJ2-7; D possibly corresponds to TRBD1 (6 bases). CDR3 size: 12 residues. V shed 6 bases and J shed 0 bases, with 9 bases lying between them. Germline V lookup: CDR1 SQVTM, CDR2 ANQGSEA. The CDR3, as DNA: TGCAGCGTGAGGACAGACTCCTACGAGCAGTACTTC. It codes for CSVRTDSYEQYF.

This clonotype appeared a few times. The rearrangement joins TRBV5-4 to TRBJ2-3, with 14 nucleotides matching TRBD2. The CDR3 runs 15 residues. The V segment lost 0 bases and the J segment 6 bases; nucleotides outside the gene matches: 0. The germline gives CDR1 SGHNT, CDR2 YYREEE (reference sequence). CDR3 DNA sequence: TGTGCCAGCAGCTTGGGGACTAGCGGGGGGGATACGCAGTATTTT. Protein product: CASSLGTSGGDTQYF.

This clonotype came up a few times. The chain links TRBV7-8 to TRBJ2-2, with D perhaps being TRBD1 or TRBD2 (5 bases each). The V gene lost 0 bases and the J gene lost 4 bases, with 9 bases spanning the gap. Germline V gives CDR1 SGHVS, CDR2 FQNEAQ. The CDR3 has 15 amino acids. The CDR3 coding sequence is TGTGCCAGCAGCTTAGCGCCGGGGACCACCGGGGAGCTGTTTTTT. Protein product: CASSLAPGTTGELFF.

The chain links TRBV28 to TRBJ2-4, with TRBD2 matching over 10 bases. CDR1 and CDR2 from the germline V gene are MDHEN and SYDVKM. The V and J ends lost 2 bases and 0 bases, in that order; junction bases with no gene match: 13. The CDR3 length is 20 residues. The DNA for the CDR3 is TGTGCCAGCAGTTTAGTCTCCGTGGCTAGCGGGGGCCTAGCCAAAAACATTCAGTACTTC. Translated, it gives CASSLVSVASGGLAKNIQYF.

This clonotype turned up a few times. This chain's CDR3 is CASSLEVSTEAFF. DNA of the CDR3: TGTGCCAGCAGCTTAGAGGTCAGCACTGAAGCTTTCTTT. The V and J genes are TRBV11-2 and TRBJ1-1; D is uncertain. The CDR3 covers 13 residues. The germline gives CDR1 SGHAT, CDR2 FQNNGV. Trimming cost V 0 bases and J 4 bases, with 6 bases left between them. The whole variable domain, filled in from reference TRBV11-2 and TRBJ1-1, reads EAGVAQSPRYKIIEKRQSVAFWCNPISGHATLYWYQQILGQGPKLLIQFQNNGVVDDSQLPKDRFSAERLKGVDSTLKIQPAKLEDSAVYLCASSLEVSTEAFFGQGTRLTVV.

This chain uses TRBV9 with TRBJ2-7, with D perhaps TRBD2 (5 bases). Germline values: CDR1 SGDLS, CDR2 YYNGEE. CDR3 length: 14 residues. V lost 1 base to trimming and J lost 5 bases, with 13 bases between them. The CDR3: CASSVSPRGNEQYF. The CDR3 DNA reads as TGTGCCAGCAGCGTAAGTCCGCGAGGGAACGAGCAGTACTTC.

For the CDR3, the DNA is TGTGCCAGCAGTGCCACCGGGACACGGGAAGAGACCCAGTACTTC. Translation gives CASSATGTREETQYF. This chain connects TRBV12-3 or TRBV12-4 to TRBJ2-5, with D perhaps TRBD1 (6 bases). CDR3 length equals 15 residues. The V end was cut by 5 bases, the J end by 3 bases, with 16 bases between.

V gene TRBV7-2 combines with J gene TRBJ2-1; 8 bases match TRBD1. The junction had 12 bases not matched to a gene; V was cut back by 5 bases and J by 9 bases. CDR1 and CDR2 (germline): SGHTA, FQGNSA. This CDR3 is 15 amino acids long. Here the CDR3 reads CASSASRTGLTEQFF. The CDR3 DNA is TGTGCCAGCAGCGCATCCAGGACAGGGCTGACTGAGCAGTTCTTC.

This clonotype has a count of ten or more. The chain couples TRBV7-9 to TRBJ2-5; D uncertain. Trimming left V 2 bases short and J 1 base short, with 5 bases between. The CDR3 has 13 residues. Germline CDR1 and CDR2: SEHNR and FQNEAQ (reference sequence). The CDR3 bases are TGTGCCAGCAGCTTACCTCCCCAAGAGACCCAGTACTTC. It is translated as CASSLPPQETQYF.

This clonotype appeared a few times. V usage is TRBV5-1 and J usage is TRBJ2-3; D is uncertain. There are 14 residues in the CDR3. From germline, CDR1 is SGHRS and CDR2 YFSETQ. The ends were cut back, 4 bases at V and 1 base at J, with 10 bases in the middle. The CDR3 spells CASSLTSGTDTQYF. As DNA, the CDR3 is TGCGCCAGCAGCCTTACGTCAGGCACAGATACGCAGTATTTT.

The CDR3 region has the DNA TGTGCCAGCAGTTTCTCGCAGAACACTGAAGCTTTCTTT. It codes for CASSFSQNTEAFF. The chain carries TRBV12-3 or TRBV12-4 and TRBJ1-1; D not resolved. V was clipped by 3 bases and J by 1 base, with 6 bases between them. The CDR3 covers 13 residues.

Ten or more counts support this clonotype. The J gene is TRBJ1-3, the V gene TRBV5-5, with D tentatively TRBD1 (5 bases). Germline V gene data show CDR1 as SGHKS and CDR2 as YYEKEE (reference sequence). The CDR3 is 15 residues long. The ends were cut back, 0 bases at V and 0 bases at J, with 7 bases in the middle. The CDR3 region is CASSLETASGNTIYF. CDR3 DNA: TGTGCCAGCAGCTTGGAGACAGCCTCTGGAAACACCATATATTTT.

The genes are TRBV7-2 and TRBJ2-3; possible D gene TRBD2, 5 bases. V lost 4 bases to trimming and J lost 3 bases, with 11 bases between them. The CDR3 covers 14 residues. The germline CDR1 and CDR2 sequences are SGHTA and FQGNSA. CDR3 coding DNA: TGTGCCAGCAGCTACACTAGATCTACAGATACGCAGTATTTT. Translated: CASSYTRSTDTQYF.

This clonotype was counted only a few times. V usage is TRBV6-5 and J usage is TRBJ1-2; the match to TRBD1 covers 7 bases. The CDR3 consists of 15 residues. CDR1 MNHEY and CDR2 SVGAGI come from the germline V gene. The ends lost 4 bases at V and 4 bases at J; junction bases unmatched: 9. The chain's CDR3 is CASSSQGGQLYGYTF. The CDR3 DNA is TGTGCCAGCAGTTCCCAAGGGGGACAGCTCTATGGCTACACCTTC.

There are a few counts of this clonotype. The chain recombines TRBV9 with TRBJ2-2, with D possibly TRBD2 on 5 matching bases. Germline V lookup: CDR1 SGDLS, CDR2 YYNGEE. This CDR3 region has 17 residues. Trimming cost V 2 bases and J 3 bases, with 17 bases left between them. The CDR3 nucleotides read TGTGCCAGCAGCGTTCCCTCAGGAGCCGGGGACACCGGGGAGCTGTTTTTT. This encodes CASSVPSGAGDTGELFF.

This rearrangement joins TRBV20-1 to TRBJ1-5; no definite D call. CDR3 size: 11 residues. CDR1 DFQATT and CDR2 SNEGSKA come from the germline V gene (reference sequence). The germline V and J ends were trimmed by 6 bases and 5 bases, with 8 bases remaining between them. In DNA form, the CDR3 reads TGCAGTGCGAGTGGGGATCAGCCCCAGCATTTT. The encoded protein is CSASGDQPQHF.

This clonotype was detected many times. The chain carries TRBV6-2 or TRBV6-3 and TRBJ2-2, with 11 bases that match TRBD2. This CDR3 contains 14 residues. Looked up from germline, CDR1 is MNHEY and CDR2 is SVGEGT. Unmatched junction bases numbered 2, after V lost 6 bases and J lost 5 bases. CDR3 in amino acids: CASSRLAGTGELFF. Here the CDR3 DNA reads TGTGCCAGCAGCCGACTAGCGGGGACCGGGGAGCTGTTTTTT.

This chain joins TRBV12-3 or TRBV12-4 and TRBJ1-3, with D possibly TRBD1 on 6 matching bases. CDR3 length: 17 amino acids. The V end was cut by 6 bases, the J end by 0 bases, with 18 bases between. The CDR3 DNA reads TGTGCCAGCAGCCCCGGGGGGCAGGCAATCTCTGGAAACACCATATATTTT. Translation: CASSPGGQAISGNTIYF.

This clonotype was observed a few times. The chain couples TRBV7-8 to TRBJ1-2; TRBD1 agrees at 9 bases. The CDR3 contains 14 residues. Germline CDR1 SGHVS, CDR2 FQNEAQ. Trimming removed 5 bases from V and 2 bases from J; junction bases left unmatched: 3. In DNA, the CDR3 is TGTGCCAGCAGCCCAGGACAGGGGAACTATGGCTACACCTTC. Amino acids: CASSPGQGNYGYTF.

This clonotype appeared a few times. V is TRBV19 and J is TRBJ2-1; D is unresolved. The CDR3 is 14 amino acids. Germline V gene lookup returns CDR1 LNHDA and CDR2 SQIVND (reference sequence). V was shortened by 5 bases and J by 0 bases, with 8 bases between the two germline ends. The CDR3 DNA follows: TGTGCCAGTAGTGATGCAGGCTCCTACAATGAGCAGTTCTTC. Amino acids: CASSDAGSYNEQFF.

The chain is built from TRBV7-8 and TRBJ1-5; tentatively, D is TRBD1 (5 bases). The CDR3 is 16 residues long. The germline CDR1 and CDR2 sequences are SGHVS and FQNEAQ. V lost 5 bases, J lost 1 base, and 15 bases lay in between. The CDR3 nucleotides read TGTGCCAGCAGCCCATCGGGGGTAGGAAGCAATCAGCCCCAGCATTTT. Translating gives CASSPSGVGSNQPQHF.

This clonotype appeared many times. The V call is TRBV7-2, the J call TRBJ1-6, with a possible D match to TRBD1 (5 bases). CDR1 and CDR2 (germline): SGHTA, FQGNSA. V dropped 1 base and J dropped 9 bases, with 10 bases sitting between them. The CDR3 is 14 amino acids. CDR3 in amino acids: CASSLVAGRSPLHF. Here the CDR3 DNA reads TGTGCCAGCAGCTTAGTCGCAGGGCGTTCACCCCTCCACTTT.

This clonotype was seen repeatedly, ten times or more. The CDR3: CASSDRQLGDTQYF. The DNA of the CDR3 is TGTGCCAGCAGCGACAGACAGTTAGGAGATACGCAGTATTTT. The chain has TRBV7-6 and TRBJ2-3, with D possibly TRBD1 on 5 matching bases. Trimming took off 5 bases at V and 5 bases at J, with 14 bases between the two ends. This CDR3 comprises 14 residues. Germline lookup yields CDR1 SGHVS and CDR2 FNYEAQ. Full variable domain (rest looked up from reference TRBV7-6 and TRBJ2-3): GAGVSQSPRYKVTKRGQDVALRCDPISGHVSLYWYRQALGQGPEFLTYFNYEAQQDKSGLPNDRFSAERPEGSISTLTIQRTEQRDSAMYRCASSDRQLGDTQYFGPGTRLTVL.

This clonotype was seen many times. The chain carries TRBV27 and TRBJ1-4; TRBD1 is a possible D gene (5 bases). Germline values: CDR1 MNHEY, CDR2 SMNVEV (reference sequence). The CDR3 contains 17 residues. V was shortened by 7 bases and J by 1 base, with 19 bases between the two germline ends. Written as DNA, the CDR3 is TGTGCCAGCACCCGCGCCGGGGGGTTAAGAACTAATGAAAAACTGTTTTTT. Translating gives CASTRAGGLRTNEKLFF.

The V and J genes are TRBV7-2 and TRBJ2-7; D may be TRBD2 (5 bases). V was pared by 6 bases and J by 4 bases, with 13 bases between. There are 13 residues in the CDR3. Germline-derived CDR1 and CDR2 are SGHTA and FQGNSA. CDR3 region: CASSRREGYEQYF. The DNA for the CDR3 is TGTGCCAGCAGTCGCCGCGAGGGTTACGAGCAGTACTTC.

V usage is TRBV28 and J usage is TRBJ2-3, with 7 bases identical to TRBD1. Germline CDR1 MDHEN, CDR2 SYDVKM. The CDR3 sequence is 17 residues long. Trimming at V came to 1 base and at J to 0 bases, leaving 7 bases not matched to a gene. The CDR3 loop reads CASSLSLGDSSTDTQYF. DNA for the CDR3: TGTGCCAGCAGTTTATCTTTGGGGGACAGCAGCACAGATACGCAGTATTTT.

This clonotype showed up just a few times. V and J are TRBV3-1 and TRBJ2-3; D unresolved. Between the trimmed V and J ends, which lost 0 bases and 0 bases, there was a span of 16 bases. Germline V gene lookup returns CDR1 LGHDT and CDR2 YNNKEL (reference sequence). The CDR3 is 18 amino acids. CDR3 amino acids: CASSQDVSTPMSTDTQYF. Written as DNA, the CDR3 is TGTGCCAGCAGCCAAGATGTAAGCACGCCGATGAGCACAGATACGCAGTATTTT.